Below, one T cell receptor beta chain is given with its context. The clone's antigen remains unknown. No much larger clone exists at a distance of one base, and base qualities are not known. This entry comes from a study of memory CD4+ T cells and cytomegalovirus serostatus (dated by TCRdb to between 2017 and 2020). With respect to the entire study: The cohort comprised around 35 healthy Belgian adults, 9 CMV seropositive and 24 CMV seronegative. CD4+ memory TCRbeta repertoires of a Belgian cohort with known cytomegalovirus serostatus were sequenced in order to replicate a published TCR-based CMV serostatus classifier.

Taken from cysteine to phenylalanine, the CDR3 has 15 residues. Only the CDR3 region is kept as DNA, spanning 45 bases read in frame from base 1. According to the germline V gene, CDR1 reads SGHRS and CDR2 reads YFSETQ. V gives up 1 base and J gives up 8 bases, and the segment between their germline ends measures 15 bases. The Quick-DNA Microprep Kit was used to extract genomic DNA from the sorted cells. TCRbeta DNA was amplified with the immunoSEQ hsTCRbeta kit following the manufacturer's protocol. An Illumina MiSeq instrument was used to sequence the TCRbeta libraries. Regarding the original processing steps: After out-of-frame sequences were removed, 2,204,828 distinct TCRbeta sequences remained, averaging about 67,000 per individual. Two values were used to score each individual: the count of around 150 previously reported CMV-associated TCRbeta sequences and the total count of productive distinct TCRbeta sequences. A beta-binomial model was reimplemented in Python, and scikit-learn random forests with default parameters were trained on US cohort data. Classifier performance on the Belgian cohort was summarized as median AUC with percentile confidence intervals calculated over 10,000 bootstrap iterations. The source is immuneACCESS, and TCRdb retained only in-frame sequences with V and J called. Part of the clones is not carried over; for the studies checked, unresolved V genes explain less than half of this, and the remainder is unexplained. V and J calls and clone size are those listed in that table; D and trimming were worked out from the DNA. This sample gives 25,000 to 30,000 clones in total; about four fifths of them show up just once. The ten largest clones add up to more than 0.55% of the sample.

Overall results and qualifications from the work: The results were interpreted as suggesting that the CMV-associated TCR signature is largely present in the CD4+ memory repertoire. For predicting CMV serostatus, the median bootstrapped AUC was about 0.95 using the original framework and about 0.9 using a US-trained random forest. On the Belgian cohort, the classifier built on the original framework reached a median bootstrapped AUC of around 0.95, with a 95% CI of 0.76-1.00. Only CD4+CD45RO+ memory cells were sequenced, unlike the original study, which covered naive and memory CD4+ and CD8+ populations. Among the roughly 160 previously reported CMV-associated TCRbeta sequences, 65 to 85 showed up in the CD4+ memory repertoires, with each one found in between one and five individuals.

Single viable CD3+CD4+CD8-CD45RO+ cells were sorted as memory CD4+ T cells on a FACSAria II. To determine CMV serostatus, a Roche Elecsys assay was used that detects serum IgG against CMV pp150, pp28, p38 and p52. Once the samples were thawed, total CD4+ T cells were enriched through positive selection using CD4 magnetic microbeads. The samples came from a different study that was designed specifically to examine the CD4+ T cell memory repertoire. Peripheral blood mononuclear cells were isolated and cryopreserved following standard operating procedures; serum was stored at -80 °C. CD3-PerCP (BW264/56), CD4-APC (RPA-T4), CD45RO-PE (UCHT1) and CD8-Pacific Orange (3B5) antibodies were used for staining, and non-viable cells were excluded with Sytox blue.

Sequencing used memory CD4+ T cells from blood. The clonotype comes from an adult in good health and CMV-seronegative. Recombination linked TRBV5-1 to TRBJ2-2, with the D gene not clear enough to name. The CDR3 here reads CASSLSAAKRGELFF. The bases read TGCGCCAGCAGCTTGTCGGCAGCTAAACGGGGGGAGCTGTTTTTT.